This T cell receptor (beta chain) comes out of a study of identical twins. Points from the study as a whole: The presence of invariant MAIT and iNKT cells could partly confound analyses of zero-insertion sequences. Surplus twin overlap in beta out-of-frame sequences was less pronounced. There was an excess of low generation probability in the out-of-frame alpha sequences that twins shared.

Comments on this clonotype: The antigen is unknown.

TCRdb analysed the 5' RACE reads with MiXCR anew, one entry per CDR3 protein. This table holds 540,000 or so distinct CDR3 sequences, under 25% found once. From germline, CDR1 is KGHSH and CDR2 LQKENI. The CDR3 sequence is 15 residues long. The trim removed 3 bases at V and 8 bases at J, leaving 6 bases unmatched. Each donor was a healthy Caucasian. This sample was shared with a second study, whose subject was yellow fever vaccine responses in identical twins.

The sequence was collected from a woman under 30 in good health. V and J are TRBV18 and TRBJ2-1; 11 bases are shared with TRBD1. The material sequenced was CD4+ T cells sorted from blood. The CDR3 coding sequence is TGTGCCAGCTCACCCAGGACAGGGGGCTCGGATGAGCAGTTCTTC. Translated, it gives CASSPRTGGSDEQFF.